In this sample, the clone carrying this T cell receptor (beta chain) turned up once. This sample is drawn from a study of blood T cell repertoires in COVID-19. About the study: Sites across the United States, Italy and Spain contributed samples from acute and convalescent COVID-19. In each case, the material was cDNA or gDNA derived from T cells, B-cell-depleted T cells, or PBMCs.

V lost 4 bases, J lost 5 bases, and 8 bases stayed unmatched. The CDR3 extends over 15 amino acids. CDR1 SGHDN and CDR2 FVKESK come from the germline V gene. Assay used: immunoSEQ multiplex PCR; TCRdb lists only in-frame clones, some missing. The repertoire consists of under 200,000 clones, with about 89% occurring once and the leading ten covering approximately 0.8%. Resolution of symptoms, clearance, or two negative PCRs was present in recovered Cohort 3 donors. The receptor was isolated from a woman between 18 and 29 years old who had recovered from COVID-19. This chain uses TRBV14 with TRBJ2-5, with 9 bases matching TRBD2. Sequenced: PBMCs or T cells enriched from blood (not recorded which). The CDR3 here is CASSPILAGVETQYF. CDR3 coding DNA: TGTGCCAGCAGCCCAATATTAGCGGGAGTGGAGACCCAGTACTTC.